Reported below is one T cell receptor (beta chain). Its antigen is still unknown. The data belong to a study of early T cells in non-severe SARS-CoV-2 infection. Across the study: With bulk RNA from unsorted whole blood as input, sequencing yielded unpaired chains.

Individual cDNA molecules were tagged with unique molecular identifiers, the study reported. One entry per CDR3 protein, called by TCRdb with MiXCR from the 5' RACE reads. Of about 89,000 distinct CDR3 sequences listed, around 17% are singletons. Study-wide points: VDJdb matching skewed toward anti-spike CD8 responses, missing private and CD4 specificities.

The clonotype was recovered from an adult who was a healthcare worker with PCR-confirmed SARS-CoV-2 infection or an uninfected control (not recorded which). The specimen comprised whole blood, sampled at baseline.

The DNA for the CDR3 is TGTGCCAGCAGCCCCGGGGGACAGGGCTACTACGAGCAGTACTTC. This encodes CASSPGGQGYYEQYF. The rearrangement links TRBV7-9 to TRBJ2-7; 9 nucleotides match TRBD1. Germline V CDR1 and CDR2: SEHNR, FQNEAQ (reference sequence). The V and J ends lost 5 bases and 3 bases, in that order; junction bases with no gene match: 8. The CDR3 length is 15 residues.